One sample yielded the 32 T cell receptor beta chains listed below, sequenced in a study of blood T cells in healthy people across ages. Primed by a sample-barcoded 5' primer and a J-beta primer mix, a second PCR proceeded for about 6 to 11 cycles. From the 5' RACE reads, TCRdb called clonotypes with MiXCR, one entry per CDR3 protein. This repertoire shows about 770,000 distinct CDR3 sequences, 44% found once; its top ten account for roughly 19%. What was sequenced was blood. The receptors here all came from a man aged 55 to 70 in good health.

This clonotype occurred many times. The chain has TRBV7-2 and TRBJ1-6; D gene uncertain. The germline gives CDR1 SGHTA, CDR2 FQGNSA. Deletions cut 4 bases from V and 7 bases from J, with 17 bases between. The CDR3 totals 16 residues. CDR3 sequence reads: CASSSRAVGANSPLHF. The CDR3 DNA reads as TGTGCCAGCAGCTCCCGTGCGGTGGGCGCAAATTCACCCCTCCACTTT.

The rearrangement uses TRBV7-9 and TRBJ1-4; 7 bases line up with TRBD1. The CDR3 runs 16 residues. Germline CDR1 SEHNR, CDR2 FQNEAQ (reference sequence). J gave up 5 bases and V 2 bases, and 8 bases lay outside the gene matches. The CDR3 nucleotides read TGTGCCAGCAGCTTATCCAGGACAGGCTGGAATGAAAAACTGTTTTTT. Protein: CASSLSRTGWNEKLFF.

This clonotype was seen a handful of times. The V and J genes are TRBV25-1 and TRBJ1-5, with TRBD1 as a possible D gene (6 bases). Trimming stripped 2 bases from V and 5 bases from J, with 13 bases between. The CDR3 spans 15 residues. The germline CDR1 and CDR2 sequences are MGHDK and SYGVNS. The CDR3 nucleotides read TGTGCCAGCAGTGAAGGGGGCCATGCCGATCAGCCCCAGCATTTT. Translated, it gives CASSEGGHADQPQHF.

With respect to this clonotype: The junction shows a germline mismatch at one end, possibly a read error. The chain carries TRBV12-3 or TRBV12-4 and TRBJ1-2; D may be TRBD1 (5 bases). This CDR3 spans 14 amino acids. CDR3 nucleotides: TGTGCCAGCAGTCCCCAGACAGCTAACTATGGCCACACCTTC. Protein sequence: CASSPQTANYGHTF.

The rearrangement uses TRBV5-1 and TRBJ2-1; D possibly corresponds to TRBD1 (5 bases). Judging by the DNA end, TRBJ2-7 fits better; the J call may be wrong. CDR3 length: 15 residues. The germline gives CDR1 SGHRS, CDR2 YFSETQ. For the CDR3, the DNA is TGCGCCAGCAGCTTACGACCGTCGATGGACAATGAGCAGTACTTC. Its translation: CASSLRPSMDNEQYF.

Turning to this clonotype: A much bigger clone sits one base away, suggesting this may be a read error. The chain has TRBV9 and TRBJ1-1, with D uncertain. Germline assignment: CDR1 SGDLS and CDR2 YYNGEE. The CDR3 consists of 11 residues. V gave up 2 bases and J gave up 3 bases, with 2 bases separating them. CDR3 coding DNA: TGTGCCAGCAGCGTGTACACTGAAGCTTTCTTT. This codes for CASSVYTEAFF.

This clonotype turned up a few times. The CDR3 DNA follows: TGTGCCAGCAGTTACGACAGGGGGTCCTATGGCTACACCTTC. Encoded protein: CASSYDRGSYGYTF. V usage is TRBV7-9 and J usage is TRBJ1-2, with 9 nucleotides matching TRBD1. The length of the CDR3 is 14 residues. From germline, CDR1 is SEHNR and CDR2 FQNEAQ (reference sequence). With 6 bases clipped from V and 4 bases from J, the junction kept 6 bases outside the gene matches.

This chain connects TRBV4-3 to TRBJ2-4, with 8 nucleotides matching TRBD2. Judging by the DNA end, TRBJ2-7 fits better; the J call may be wrong. This CDR3 is 16 amino acids long. CDR1 and CDR2 from the germline V gene are LGHNA and YSLEER. The chain's CDR3 is CASSQAAISGVYEQYF. In DNA form, the CDR3 reads TGCGCCAGCAGCCAAGCAGCGATTAGCGGGGTTTACGAGCAGTACTTC.

Only a few counts were recorded for this clonotype. This chain uses TRBV20-1 with TRBJ2-7; TRBD2 agrees at 7 bases. The germline gives CDR1 DFQATT, CDR2 SNEGSKA (reference sequence). The V segment lost 6 bases and the J segment 3 bases; nucleotides outside the gene matches: 5. The CDR3 consists of 12 residues. CDR3 loop: CSAPGGGYEQYF. CDR3 coding DNA: TGCAGTGCCCCGGGGGGAGGCTACGAGCAGTACTTC.

This clonotype was picked up a small number of times. The chain has TRBV7-2 and TRBJ2-5, with D tentatively TRBD1 or TRBD2 (7 bases each). V gave up 1 base and J gave up 4 bases, with 16 bases separating them. In germline, CDR1 is SGHTA, CDR2 FQGNSA. The CDR3 totals 16 residues. CDR3 sequence reads: CASSLEGARGGETQYF. The CDR3 nucleotides are TGTGCCAGCAGCTTAGAAGGGGCCAGGGGGGGAGAGACCCAGTACTTC.

The chain joins TRBV2 to TRBJ2-4, with 7 bases identical to TRBD2. Near its end, the DNA agrees better with TRBJ2-5, so the J call may be wrong. This CDR3 spans 15 amino acids. Germline CDR1 and CDR2: SNHLY and FYNNEI. The CDR3 nucleotides read TGTGCCAGCAGCCCTATGTCCTTCGGGGGGGAGACCCAGTACTTC. Its translation is CASSPMSFGGETQYF.

This chain connects TRBV5-1 to TRBJ2-7; D might be TRBD1 (6 bases). Trimming shortened V by 3 bases and J by 2 bases, and 9 bases separated the two germline ends. The CDR3 runs 13 residues. Per germline, CDR1 SGHRS and CDR2 YFSETQ. CDR3 in DNA: TGCGCCAGCAGCTCGGACAGAACCTACGAGCAGTACTTC. Translating it yields CASSSDRTYEQYF.

This clonotype was seen a few times. This chain uses TRBV20-1 with TRBJ1-2; D is undetermined. V lost 3 bases and J lost 6, with 8 bases in between. Germline values: CDR1 DFQATT, CDR2 SNEGSKA (reference sequence). CDR3 length: 11 amino acids. In DNA, the CDR3 is TGCAGTGCTAGGGGCGTTAATGGCTACACCTTC. Residues: CSARGVNGYTF.

This clonotype was recorded a few times. This chain uses TRBV3-1 with TRBJ2-7, with 7 positions matching TRBD2. Germline assignment: CDR1 LGHDT and CDR2 YNNKEL (reference sequence). The CDR3 runs to 15 residues. V lost 4 bases, J lost 2 bases, and 8 bases stayed unmatched. CDR3: CASSRQAGHPYEQYF. The CDR3 coding sequence is TGTGCCAGCAGCCGACAAGCGGGGCATCCCTACGAGCAGTACTTC.

The J gene is TRBJ1-5, the V gene TRBV27, with D possibly matching TRBD1 (5 bases). Germline assignment: CDR1 MNHEY and CDR2 SMNVEV (reference sequence). The CDR3 length is 15 residues. The ends were cut back, 5 bases at V and 3 bases at J, with 14 bases in the middle. CDR3 in amino acids: CASSLLKGLNQPQHF. CDR3 in DNA: TGTGCCAGCAGTCTCCTAAAGGGACTCAATCAGCCCCAGCATTTT.

This clonotype was counted between two and nine times. The chain employs TRBV20-1 and TRBJ2-3, with 8 bases identical to TRBD1. Germline V gives CDR1 DFQATT, CDR2 SNEGSKA (reference sequence). The ends lost 5 bases at V and 3 bases at J; junction bases unmatched: 1. The CDR3 has 12 residues. This chain's CDR3 is CSADRGTDTQYF. In DNA, the CDR3 is TGCAGTGCTGACAGGGGAACAGATACGCAGTATTTT.

The J gene is TRBJ2-1, the V gene TRBV4-3, with 13 positions matching TRBD2. The germline V gene encodes CDR1 LGHNA and CDR2 YSLEER. This CDR3 region has 16 residues. Trimming removed 2 bases from V and 9 bases from J; junction bases left unmatched: 7. In nucleotides, the CDR3 is TGCGCCAGCAGCCAATTAGGACTAGCGGGGGATAGTGAGCAGTTCTTC. It translates to CASSQLGLAGDSEQFF.

The CDR3 loop reads CASKWSGKAGEAFF. The CDR3 nucleotides are TGTGCCAGTAAGTGGTCAGGGAAGGCGGGTGAAGCTTTCTTT. This chain connects TRBV19 to TRBJ1-1; D might be TRBD1 (5 bases). CDR1 and CDR2 from the germline V gene are LNHDA and SQIVND (reference sequence). The V gene lost 7 bases and the J gene lost 7 bases, with 19 bases spanning the gap. This CDR3 contains 14 residues. The full variable domain, in which reference TRBV19 and TRBJ1-1 provide the parts outside the CDR3, is DGGITQSPKYLFRKEGQNVTLSCEQNLNHDAMYWYRQDPGQGLRLIYYSQIVNDFQKGDIAEGYSVSREKKESFPLTVTSAQKNPTAFYLCASKWSGKAGEAFFGQGTRLTVV.

This clonotype was detected a few times. The J gene is TRBJ2-5, the V gene TRBV6-2 or TRBV6-3, with D perhaps assigned TRBD1 or TRBD2 (5 bases each). The CDR3 totals 13 residues. V dropped 5 bases and J dropped 7 bases, with 14 bases sitting between them. Germline V CDR1 and CDR2: MNHEY, SVGEGT. The DNA of the CDR3 is TGTGCCAGCAGTCCACCGGGACCTGGGACCCAGTACTTC. Protein: CASSPPGPGTQYF.

J is TRBJ2-7 and V is TRBV7-2; D remains unclear. V lost 3 bases and J 0 bases, leaving 12 bases between the germline ends. Per the germline V gene, CDR1 is SGHTA and CDR2 is FQGNSA. The CDR3 length is 15 residues. The CDR3 protein is CASSFSGPGSYEQYF. In DNA form, the CDR3 reads TGTGCCAGCAGCTTCTCCGGACCCGGCTCCTACGAGCAGTACTTC.

The chain joins TRBV7-9 to TRBJ1-5; D unresolved. V was pared by 1 base and J by 0 bases, with 7 bases between. Germline V CDR1 and CDR2: SEHNR, FQNEAQ (reference sequence). The CDR3 sequence is 15 residues long. DNA for the CDR3: TGTGCCAGCAGCTTAGGGGTGGATAGCAATCAGCCCCAGCATTTT. Amino acid sequence: CASSLGVDSNQPQHF. Supplemented by reference TRBV7-9 and TRBJ1-5, the full variable domain reads DTGVSQNPRHKITKRGQNVTFRCDPISEHNRLYWYRQTLGQGPEFLTYFQNEAQLEKSRLLSDRFSAERPKGSFSTLEIQRTEQGDSAMYLCASSLGVDSNQPQHFGDGTRLSIL.

This clonotype was counted a few times. The chain recombines TRBV27 with TRBJ2-4; 8 positions match TRBD1. With the DNA end fitting TRBJ2-7 better, the J assignment may be wrong. The CDR3 contains 15 residues. Germline V gives CDR1 MNHEY, CDR2 SMNVEV (reference sequence). DNA of the CDR3: TGTGCCAGCAGTTTGGCCGGGACAGGCAATAGCGAGCAGTACTTC. Its translation: CASSLAGTGNSEQYF.

The gene calls are TRBV7-2 and TRBJ2-1; D unclear. The CDR3 is 15 residues long. Germline V gene data show CDR1 as SGHTA and CDR2 as FQGNSA. V lost 3 bases and J lost 3, with 12 bases in between. The CDR3 bases are TGTGCCAGCAGCTTCGTCTCCTCAGGCTACAATGAGCAGTTCTTC. As protein: CASSFVSSGYNEQFF.

This clonotype was seen only once. With a much larger clone just one base away, this may be a read error. The chain joins TRBV4-1 to TRBJ2-7; D unclear. The CDR3 extends over 15 amino acids. Germline CDR1 and CDR2: MGHRA and YSYEKL. Here the CDR3 reads CASSQDDRSSYERYF. The CDR3, as DNA: TGCGCCAGCAGCCAAGATGACCGATCCTCCTACGAGCGGTACTTC.

The chain uses TRBV6-6 and TRBJ2-2; D is possibly TRBD1 (5 bases). The germline CDR1 and CDR2 sequences are MNHNY and SVGAGI (reference sequence). CDR3 length: 12 amino acids. V lost 6 bases and J 9 bases, leaving 11 bases between the germline ends. CDR3 nucleotide sequence: TGTGCCAGCAGGGCCTCAGGGCGGGAGCTGTTTTTT. This encodes CASRASGRELFF.

This chain links TRBV5-1 with TRBJ1-1; D is unclear. Germline V gives CDR1 SGHRS, CDR2 YFSETQ. The CDR3 is made up of 15 amino acids. V was clipped by 3 bases and J by 1 base, with 13 bases between them. The CDR3 reads CASSWRSGRNTEAFF. In DNA form, the CDR3 reads TGCGCCAGCAGCTGGAGAAGCGGGCGGAACACTGAAGCTTTCTTT.

This chain links TRBV7-2 with TRBJ2-7; maybe TRBD2 (6 bases). Germline CDR1 and CDR2: SGHTA and FQGNSA. V was cut by 5 bases and J by 5 bases, with 16 bases left in between. The CDR3 is made up of 14 amino acids. This CDR3 reads CASSPGSRRDEQYF. In DNA, the CDR3 is TGTGCCAGCAGCCCCGGGTCCAGGAGGGACGAGCAGTACTTC.

This clonotype was picked up a small number of times. The J gene is TRBJ2-3, the V gene TRBV7-2; 8 positions agree with TRBD2. V lost 5 bases, J lost 1 base, and 11 bases stayed unmatched. This CDR3 spans 17 amino acids. Per the germline V gene, CDR1 is SGHTA and CDR2 is FQGNSA. The CDR3 DNA sequence: TGTGCCAGCAGCCCCGTTTTTGCGGGGGGTCGCACAGATACGCAGTATTTT. The encoded protein is CASSPVFAGGRTDTQYF.

The genes are TRBV3-1 and TRBJ2-3; D might be TRBD1 (6 bases). This CDR3 has 16 amino acids. CDR1 and CDR2 (germline): LGHDT, YNNKEL (reference sequence). V was cut by 2 bases and J by 0 bases, with 12 bases left in between. The CDR3 DNA is TGTGCCAGCAGCCAAACAGGGACGATCAGCACAGATACGCAGTATTTT. The encoded protein is CASSQTGTISTDTQYF.

The chain uses TRBV30 and TRBJ2-2; tentatively, D is TRBD1 (5 bases). V was clipped by 4 bases and J by 6 bases, with 9 bases between them. This CDR3 comprises 12 residues. Germline V gene lookup returns CDR1 GTSNPN and CDR2 SVGIG (reference sequence). The DNA of the CDR3 is TGTGCCTGGATAAAGGGGCCCGGGGAGCTGTTTTTT. Translated, it gives CAWIKGPGELFF.

Only a few counts were recorded for this clonotype. J is TRBJ1-1 and V is TRBV9; weak D call: TRBD1 (6 bases). Looked up from germline, CDR1 is SGDLS and CDR2 is YYNGEE. The CDR3 loop spans 15 amino acids. The V end was cut by 1 base, the J end by 4 bases, with 14 bases between. The CDR3 DNA follows: TGTGCCAGCAGCGTAACGGGACACGGAATCACTGAAGCTTTCTTT. This encodes CASSVTGHGITEAFF.

The rearrangement uses TRBV2 and TRBJ2-1, with TRBD2 as a possible D gene (5 bases). The germline V and J ends were trimmed by 2 bases and 3 bases, with 11 bases remaining between them. Germline CDR1 reads SNHLY; CDR2 reads FYNNEI. The CDR3 is 15 amino acids. In nucleotides, the CDR3 is TGTGCCAGCAGTGAAAGGAGGCAGCTCTACAATGAGCAGTTCTTC. Amino acid sequence: CASSERRQLYNEQFF.